A selection of T cell receptor beta chains follows, all from one sample in a study of blood T cells in healthy people across ages. TCRdb redid the calling of the 5' RACE reads with MiXCR, one entry per CDR3 protein. Of roughly 830,000 distinct CDR3 sequences in the sample, 55% to 65% are singletons; the top ten hold 28%. The sequenced sample consisted of blood. The receptors here all came from a man between 25 and 39 years old in good health. Each CDR3 is given with its conserved first and last residue. The D gene is left open where the match is weak. Clone size is shown for a subset of rows, as once, few, many or a class of expanded clone.

clone_size: .
d_call: TRBD1
v_call: TRBV29-1
j_call: TRBJ2-5
cdr3_aa: CSVGQGSQETQYF
cdr3_nt: TGCAGCGTTGGACAGGGAAGCCAAGAGACCCAGTACTTC

clone_size: .
d_call: .
v_call: TRBV28
j_call: TRBJ2-3
cdr3_aa: CASSLLATFTDTQYF
cdr3_nt: TGTGCCAGCAGCCTGCTAGCAACTTTCACAGATACGCAGTATTTT

clone_size: .
d_call: .
v_call: TRBV4-2
j_call: TRBJ2-3
cdr3_aa: CASSQVSGVTDTQYF
cdr3_nt: TGTGCCAGCAGCCAAGTTTCGGGGGTCACAGATACGCAGTATTTT

clone_size: .
d_call: TRBD2
v_call: TRBV27
j_call: TRBJ2-1
cdr3_aa: CASSLSFSGGTFEQFF
cdr3_nt: TGTGCCAGCAGTTTATCGTTCAGCGGGGGGACCTTTGAGCAGTTCTTC

clone_size: .
d_call: .
v_call: TRBV6-6
j_call: TRBJ2-2
cdr3_aa: CASSLTAPDTGELFF
cdr3_nt: TGTGCCAGCAGTTTGACGGCACCCGACACCGGGGAGCTGTTTTTT

clone_size: .
d_call: .
v_call: TRBV5-1
j_call: TRBJ1-6
cdr3_aa: CASSFKGSLNPLHF
cdr3_nt: TGCGCCAGCAGCTTTAAAGGTTCTCTCAATCCCCTCCACTTT

clone_size: few
d_call: .
v_call: TRBV12-3/TRBV12-4
j_call: TRBJ2-5
cdr3_aa: CASSLAAGVEETQYF
cdr3_nt: TGTGCCAGCAGTTTAGCGGCAGGGGTGGAAGAGACCCAGTACTTC

clone_size: .
d_call: .
v_call: TRBV28
j_call: TRBJ2-7
cdr3_aa: CASGWGMEQYF
cdr3_nt: TGTGCCAGCGGATGGGGAATGGAGCAGTACTTC

clone_size: .
d_call: TRBD1
v_call: TRBV6-6
j_call: TRBJ1-2
cdr3_aa: CASSPDRGWTGENGYTF
cdr3_nt: TGTGCCAGTAGCCCGGACAGGGGTTGGACAGGGGAAAATGGCTACACCTTC

clone_size: .
d_call: TRBD2
v_call: TRBV12-3/TRBV12-4
j_call: TRBJ2-1
cdr3_aa: CASSPVPGLAGVAYNEQFF
cdr3_nt: TGTGCCAGCAGTCCCGTCCCGGGACTAGCGGGGGTAGCCTACAATGAGCAGTTCTTC

clone_size: few
d_call: TRBD1
v_call: TRBV5-1
j_call: TRBJ1-2
cdr3_aa: CASSTDRGAAGYTF
cdr3_nt: TGCGCCAGCAGCACCGACAGGGGTGCGGCTGGCTACACCTTC

clone_size: few
d_call: TRBD1
v_call: TRBV28
j_call: TRBJ2-5
cdr3_aa: CASSPGTGARETQYF
cdr3_nt: TGTGCCAGCAGCCCTGGGACAGGGGCGAGAGAGACCCAGTACTTC

clone_size: .
d_call: .
v_call: TRBV7-2
j_call: TRBJ2-7
cdr3_aa: CASSTQGIISYEQYF
cdr3_nt: TGTGCCAGCAGCACACAGGGAATAATTTCCTACGAGCAGTACTTC

clone_size: .
d_call: .
v_call: TRBV6-2/TRBV6-3
j_call: TRBJ2-1
cdr3_aa: CASSYSLGVSYNEPFF
cdr3_nt: TGTGCCAGCAGTTACTCCCTGGGGGTATCCTACAATGAGCCGTTCTTC

clone_size: once
d_call: .
v_call: TRBV27
j_call: TRBJ2-7
cdr3_aa: CASSLIGVVYEQYF
cdr3_nt: TGTGCCAGCAGTTTAATCGGGGTGGTCTACGAGCAGTACTTC

clone_size: once
d_call: .
v_call: TRBV6-2/TRBV6-3
j_call: TRBJ2-5
cdr3_aa: CASSLQTVQETQYF
cdr3_nt: TGTGCCAGCAGCCTACAGACAGTCCAAGAGACCCAGTACTTC

clone_size: .
d_call: TRBD2
v_call: TRBV6-2/TRBV6-3
j_call: TRBJ2-1
cdr3_aa: CASSEEPGRAGTNEQFF
cdr3_nt: TGTGCCAGCAGTGAAGAGCCGGGACGAGCGGGGACGAATGAGCAGTTCTTC

clone_size: .
d_call: TRBD2
v_call: TRBV6-2/TRBV6-3
j_call: TRBJ2-3
cdr3_aa: CASSNGLAGYTDTQYF
cdr3_nt: TGTGCCAGCAGTAACGGTCTAGCGGGGTACACAGATACGCAGTATTTT

clone_size: .
d_call: .
v_call: TRBV27
j_call: TRBJ2-3
cdr3_aa: CASSPRLVGDTQYF
cdr3_nt: TGTGCCAGCAGTCCGCGACTAGTCGGAGATACGCAGTATTTT

clone_size: many
d_call: .
v_call: TRBV18
j_call: TRBJ2-3
cdr3_aa: CASSPSGTDTQYF
cdr3_nt: TGTGCCAGCTCACCATCCGGCACAGATACGCAGTATTTT

clone_size: .
d_call: TRBD1
v_call: TRBV12-3/TRBV12-4
j_call: TRBJ2-2
cdr3_aa: CASSSGQPNTGELFF
cdr3_nt: TGTGCCAGCAGTTCGGGACAGCCGAACACCGGGGAGCTGTTTTTT

clone_size: .
d_call: TRBD1
v_call: TRBV27
j_call: TRBJ1-2
cdr3_aa: CASSSRRGPIRGYTF
cdr3_nt: TGTGCCAGCAGTTCACGTAGGGGGCCAATTCGGGGCTACACCTTC

clone_size: .
d_call: TRBD1
v_call: TRBV6-2/TRBV6-3
j_call: TRBJ1-5
cdr3_aa: CASSDGQGRNQPQHF
cdr3_nt: TGTGCCAGCAGCGACGGACAGGGGCGAAATCAGCCCCAGCATTTT

clone_size: .
d_call: .
v_call: TRBV3-1
j_call: TRBJ2-7
cdr3_aa: CASSLGRQNEQYF
cdr3_nt: TGTGCCAGCAGCCTCGGGCGTCAGAACGAGCAGTACTTC

clone_size: .
d_call: TRBD2
v_call: TRBV27
j_call: TRBJ2-1
cdr3_aa: CASSLNLIYTSGYNEQFF
cdr3_nt: TGTGCCAGCAGTTTAAATTTGATCTATACTAGCGGATACAATGAGCAGTTCTTC

clone_size: few
d_call: .
v_call: TRBV20-1
j_call: TRBJ2-5
cdr3_aa: CSARDGTVETQYF
cdr3_nt: TGCAGTGCTAGAGACGGCACCGTGGAGACCCAGTACTTC

clone_size: .
d_call: .
v_call: TRBV5-1
j_call: TRBJ2-1
cdr3_aa: CASSPEMGAGYNEQFF
cdr3_nt: TGCGCCAGCAGCCCCGAGATGGGGGCGGGCTACAATGAGCAGTTCTTC

clone_size: .
d_call: .
v_call: TRBV10-3
j_call: TRBJ2-4
cdr3_aa: CAISDQGSGQYF
cdr3_nt: TGTGCCATCAGTGATCAGGGTAGTGGGCAGTACTTC

clone_size: .
d_call: .
v_call: TRBV9
j_call: TRBJ2-3
cdr3_aa: CASSVDLIPSTDTQYF
cdr3_nt: TGTGCCAGCAGCGTAGACTTGATCCCTAGCACAGATACGCAGTATTTT

clone_size: .
d_call: .
v_call: TRBV20-1
j_call: TRBJ2-3
cdr3_aa: CSARPRTFGDTQYF
cdr3_nt: TGCAGTGCTAGGCCCAGGACGTTTGGAGATACGCAGTATTTT

clone_size: .
d_call: .
v_call: TRBV24-1
j_call: TRBJ2-4
cdr3_aa: CATSGTGRVAKNIQYF
cdr3_nt: TGTGCCACCAGCGGAACAGGGCGGGTCGCCAAAAACATTCAGTACTTC

clone_size: few
d_call: TRBD2
v_call: TRBV13
j_call: TRBJ2-4
cdr3_aa: CASSHRGWMAGGTDIQYF
cdr3_nt: TGTGCCAGCTCCCATAGGGGGTGGATGGCGGGGGGTACAGACATTCAGTACTTC

clone_size: few
d_call: .
v_call: TRBV2
j_call: TRBJ1-1
cdr3_aa: CASTLADTEAFF
cdr3_nt: TGTGCCAGCACCCTAGCGGACACTGAAGCTTTCTTT

clone_size: .
d_call: TRBD1
v_call: TRBV7-9
j_call: TRBJ1-1
cdr3_aa: CASTPGQVMNTEAFF
cdr3_nt: TGTGCCAGCACCCCGGGACAGGTTATGAACACTGAAGCTTTCTTT

clone_size: .
d_call: .
v_call: TRBV11-2
j_call: TRBJ1-2
cdr3_aa: CASSLVAYNYGYTF
cdr3_nt: TGTGCCAGCAGCTTAGTGGCCTATAACTATGGCTACACCTTC

clone_size: .
d_call: .
v_call: TRBV27
j_call: TRBJ1-4
cdr3_aa: CASSPRTDEKLFF
cdr3_nt: TGTGCCAGCAGTCCCCGGACAGATGAAAAACTGTTTTTT

clone_size: .
d_call: .
v_call: TRBV29-1
j_call: TRBJ2-1
cdr3_aa: CSALENNEQFF
cdr3_nt: TGCAGCGCGCTAGAGAACAATGAGCAGTTCTTC

clone_size: once
d_call: .
v_call: TRBV27
j_call: TRBJ2-7
cdr3_aa: CASSAARTPNEQYF
cdr3_nt: TGTGCCAGCAGTGCCGCTAGGACACCTAACGAGCAGTACTTC

clone_size: .
d_call: TRBD1
v_call: TRBV10-3
j_call: TRBJ2-7
cdr3_aa: CAISSGTENYEQYF
cdr3_nt: TGTGCCATCAGCTCCGGGACAGAGAACTACGAGCAGTACTTC

clone_size: once
d_call: .
v_call: TRBV28
j_call: TRBJ1-4
cdr3_aa: CASNPVRGGGTGEKLFF
cdr3_nt: TGTGCCAGCAATCCCGTCAGAGGCGGGGGTACTGGTGAAAAACTGTTTTTT

clone_size: .
d_call: TRBD1
v_call: TRBV3-1
j_call: TRBJ2-7
cdr3_aa: CASSQEGQVSYEQYF
cdr3_nt: TGTGCCAGCAGCCAAGAAGGACAGGTCTCCTACGAGCAGTACTTC

clone_size: few
d_call: .
v_call: TRBV25-1
j_call: TRBJ1-4
cdr3_aa: CASSTATNEKLFF
cdr3_nt: TGTGCCAGCTCGACAGCAACTAATGAAAAACTGTTTTTT

clone_size: few
d_call: TRBD1
v_call: TRBV27
j_call: TRBJ1-4
cdr3_aa: CASSLLQTGEKLFF
cdr3_nt: TGTGCCAGCAGTCTTCTCCAGACAGGGGAAAAACTGTTTTTT

clone_size: .
d_call: TRBD1
v_call: TRBV5-1
j_call: TRBJ1-2
cdr3_aa: CASSQGQAYGYTF
cdr3_nt: TGCGCCAGCAGCCAAGGACAGGCCTATGGCTACACCTTC

clone_size: .
d_call: TRBD2
v_call: TRBV7-6
j_call: TRBJ2-5
cdr3_aa: CASSHSGGQEAQYF
cdr3_nt: TGTGCCAGCAGTCACAGCGGGGGTCAAGAGGCCCAGTACTTC

clone_size: few
d_call: TRBD2
v_call: TRBV29-1
j_call: TRBJ2-5
cdr3_aa: CSVRVAGDQETQYF
cdr3_nt: TGCAGCGTTCGAGTAGCGGGGGATCAAGAGACCCAGTACTTC

clone_size: few
d_call: .
v_call: TRBV4-1
j_call: TRBJ2-7
cdr3_aa: CASSQEAARGTYEQYF
cdr3_nt: TGCGCCAGCAGCCAAGAAGCAGCCAGGGGCACCTACGAGCAGTACTTC

clone_size: .
d_call: .
v_call: TRBV6-2/TRBV6-3
j_call: TRBJ2-7
cdr3_aa: CASSSAPPEQYF
cdr3_nt: TGTGCCAGCAGTTCGGCGCCTCCCGAGCAGTACTTC

clone_size: .
d_call: .
v_call: TRBV6-7
j_call: TRBJ2-7
cdr3_aa: CASSYSERTDPYEQYF
cdr3_nt: TGTGCCAGCAGTTACTCGGAGAGGACTGACCCCTACGAGCAGTACTTC

clone_size: .
d_call: .
v_call: TRBV5-5
j_call: TRBJ1-5
cdr3_aa: CASSFWTEYSNQPQHF
cdr3_nt: TGTGCCAGCAGCTTCTGGACAGAGTATAGCAATCAGCCCCAGCATTTT

clone_size: .
d_call: TRBD1
v_call: TRBV28
j_call: TRBJ2-6
cdr3_aa: CASRDPGTGHSGANVLTF
cdr3_nt: TGTGCCAGCAGGGACCCCGGGACAGGTCACTCTGGGGCCAACGTCCTGACTTTC

clone_size: .
d_call: TRBD2
v_call: TRBV2
j_call: TRBJ2-7
cdr3_aa: CASNPGSGGYEQYF
cdr3_nt: TGTGCCAGCAATCCGGGCAGCGGGGGTTACGAGCAGTACTTC

clone_size: many
d_call: .
v_call: TRBV20-1
j_call: TRBJ1-6
cdr3_aa: CSASNSGNSPLHF
cdr3_nt: TGCAGTGCTAGTAACAGCGGAAATTCACCCCTCCACTTT